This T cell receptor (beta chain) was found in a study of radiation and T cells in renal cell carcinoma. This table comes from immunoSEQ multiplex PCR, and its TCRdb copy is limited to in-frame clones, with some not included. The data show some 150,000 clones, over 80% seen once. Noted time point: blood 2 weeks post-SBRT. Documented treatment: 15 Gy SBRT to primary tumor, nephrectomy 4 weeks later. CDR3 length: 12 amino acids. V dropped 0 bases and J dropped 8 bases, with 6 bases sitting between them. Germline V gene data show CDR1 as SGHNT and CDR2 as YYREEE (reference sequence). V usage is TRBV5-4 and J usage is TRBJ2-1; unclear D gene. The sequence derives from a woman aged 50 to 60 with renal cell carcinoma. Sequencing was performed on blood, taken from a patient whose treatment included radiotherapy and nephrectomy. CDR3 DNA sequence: TGTGCCAGCAGCTTGGGGTATTATGAGCAGTTCTTC. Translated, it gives CASSLGYYEQFF. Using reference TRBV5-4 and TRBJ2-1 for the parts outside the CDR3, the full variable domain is ETGVTQSPTHLIKTRGQQVTLRCSSQSGHNTVSWYQQALGQGPQFIFQYYREEENGRGNFPPRFSGLQFPNYSSELNVNALELDDSALYLCASSLGYYEQFFGPGTRLTVL.